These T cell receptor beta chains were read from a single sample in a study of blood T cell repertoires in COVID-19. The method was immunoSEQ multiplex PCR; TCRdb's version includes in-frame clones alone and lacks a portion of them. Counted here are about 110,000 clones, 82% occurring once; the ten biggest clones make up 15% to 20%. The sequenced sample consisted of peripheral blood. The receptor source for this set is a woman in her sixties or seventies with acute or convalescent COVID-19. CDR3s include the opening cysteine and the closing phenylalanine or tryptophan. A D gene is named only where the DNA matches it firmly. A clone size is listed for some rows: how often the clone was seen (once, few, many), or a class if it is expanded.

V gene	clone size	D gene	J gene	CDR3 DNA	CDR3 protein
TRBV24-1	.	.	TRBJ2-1	TGTGCCACCAGTGATCCAACGACAGAGAAGTCCTACAATGAGCAGTTCTTC	CATSDPTTEKSYNEQFF
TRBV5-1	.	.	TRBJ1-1	TGCGCCAGCAGCTTGCAAGGGGCCGGGACTGAAGCTTTCTTT	CASSLQGAGTEAFF
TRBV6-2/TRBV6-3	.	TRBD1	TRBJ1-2	TGTGCCAGCAGTTACGACAGGGGTATTGGTGGCTACACCTTC	CASSYDRGIGGYTF
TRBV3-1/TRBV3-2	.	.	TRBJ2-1	TGTGCCAGCAGCCAAGACTGTAGATCTCGTTCCCCCCAATACAATGAGCAGTTCTTC	CASSQDCRSRSPQYNEQFF
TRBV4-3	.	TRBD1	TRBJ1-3	TGCGCCAGCAGCCAAGAGGGACAGGGCTCTGGAAACACCATATATTTT	CASSQEGQGSGNTIYF
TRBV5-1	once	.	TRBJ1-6	TGCGCCAGCAGCTTGGGACGGGAAAATTCACCCCTCCACTTT	CASSLGRENSPLHF
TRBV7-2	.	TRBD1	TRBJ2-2	TGTGCCAGCAGCATGGACAGGGGGCTTAACACCGGGGAGCTGTTTTTT	CASSMDRGLNTGELFF
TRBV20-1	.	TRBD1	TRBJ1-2	TGCAGTGCTAGTGGAAAGCGGGGACAGGGCCCCGACGGTACCTTC	CSASGKRGQGPDGTF
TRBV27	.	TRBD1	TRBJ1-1	TGTGCCAGCAGTCCACGACAGGGGCCTCTTGAAGCTTTCTTT	CASSPRQGPLEAFF
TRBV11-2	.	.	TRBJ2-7	TGTGCCAGCAGCTTAATGCCCGGTTCCTACGAGCAGTACTTC	CASSLMPGSYEQYF
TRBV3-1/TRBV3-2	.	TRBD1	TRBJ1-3	TGTGCCAGCAGTCCCCGGGACAGTGGAAACACCATATATTTT	CASSPRDSGNTIYF
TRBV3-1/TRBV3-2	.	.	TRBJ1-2	TGTGCCAGCATCCAGGGAGGGGGATCCTATGGCTACACCTTC	CASIQGGGSYGYTF
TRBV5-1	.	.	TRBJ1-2	TGCGCCAGCAAAGAAGGGACTTCTAACTATGGCTACACCTTC	CASKEGTSNYGYTF
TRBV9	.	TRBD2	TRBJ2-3	TGTGCCAGCAGCGTGGGACTAGCGGGGGGCCGGGCCAGCACAGATACGCAGTATTTT	CASSVGLAGGRASTDTQYF
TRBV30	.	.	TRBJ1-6	TGTGCCTGGAGTCTAGACGGGAGGAGGTCACCCCTCCACTTT	CAWSLDGRRSPLHF
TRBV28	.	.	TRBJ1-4	TGTGCCAGCACCGGTTCTGGGCAGGGTAATGAAAAACTGTTTTTT	CASTGSGQGNEKLFF
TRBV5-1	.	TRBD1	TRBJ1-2	TGCGCCAGCAGCTTGGCTCTGGACAGGGAGAGTGATGGCTACACCTTC	CASSLALDRESDGYTF
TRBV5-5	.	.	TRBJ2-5	TGTGCCAGCAGCTTGGAAGCCTCAAAAGAGACCCAGTACTTC	CASSLEASKETQYF
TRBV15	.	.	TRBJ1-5	TGTGCCACCAGCAGCCGGGAGAGGGGTCAGCCCCAGCATTTT	CATSSRERGQPQHF
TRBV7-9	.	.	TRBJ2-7	TGTGCCAGCAGCTTAGAACCGGGACAACCCTACGAGCAGTACTTC	CASSLEPGQPYEQYF
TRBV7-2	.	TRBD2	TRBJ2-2	TGTGCCAGCACCCTCAGCGGGGGGGTGGGCACCGGGGAGCTGTTTTTT	CASTLSGGVGTGELFF
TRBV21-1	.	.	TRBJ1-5	TGTGCCAGCAGTAAACAGGGCCGTAGCAATCAGCCCCAGCATTTT	CASSKQGRSNQPQHF
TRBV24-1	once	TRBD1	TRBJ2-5	TGTGCCACCAGTGAGCCAGGGGGCAAGGAAGAGACCCAGTACTTC	CATSEPGGKEETQYF
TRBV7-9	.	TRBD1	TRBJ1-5	TGTGCCAGCAGCTCCGCTTCGAACAGGGGCCAGCCCCAGCATTTT	CASSSASNRGQPQHF
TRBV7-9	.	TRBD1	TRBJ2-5	TGTGCCAGCAGCTTGGGGACAGGGGGTAGTGGCCAAGAGACCCAGTACTTC	CASSLGTGGSGQETQYF
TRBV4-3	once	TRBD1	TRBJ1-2	TGCGCCAGCAGCCAGGTACAGGGGCGCCTCTATGGCTACACCTTC	CASSQVQGRLYGYTF
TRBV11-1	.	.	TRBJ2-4	TGTGCCAGCAGCTTAGCGCCAGGGGTCGACTATGCCAAAAACATTCAGTACTTC	CASSLAPGVDYAKNIQYF
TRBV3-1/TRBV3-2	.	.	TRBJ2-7	TGTGCCAGCAGCCATAGGACAGCCTACGAGCAGTACTTC	CASSHRTAYEQYF
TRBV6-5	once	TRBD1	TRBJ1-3	TGTGCCAGCAGCCCGGGACAGGGGGGAAACACCATATATTTT	CASSPGQGGNTIYF
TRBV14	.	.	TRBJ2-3	TGTGCCAGCAGCCAATGGACTAGCACAGATACGCAGTATTTT	CASSQWTSTDTQYF
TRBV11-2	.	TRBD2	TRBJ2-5	TGTGCCAGCAGCCCCTGGCGGGGGGCGTCGGAGACCCAGTACTTC	CASSPWRGASETQYF